Listed here are 26 T cell receptor beta chains from one sample, sequenced in a study of T-cell reconstitution after alpha-beta-depleted transplantation in children. It was with unique molecular identifiers that the TCRbeta library was prepared. MiXCR, run by TCRdb on the PCR reads, gives a single entry per CDR3 protein. The top ten clones hold more than 25% of a sample with around 960,000 distinct CDR3 sequences, 25% to 35% of them seen once. The sequences come from PBMCs, mostly from graft donor cells, collected 360 days after TCRalphabeta/CD19-depleted stem cell transplant. These receptors were obtained from a boy under two years old who had a stem cell transplant for SCID, so the T cells may come from the graft donor.

The table lists this clonotype with a few counts. The genes are TRBV5-1 and TRBJ2-2, with D hard to call. CDR1 SGHRS and CDR2 YFSETQ come from the germline V gene. V was pared by 4 bases and J by 4 bases, with 11 bases between. This CDR3 has 14 residues. The CDR3 DNA reads TGCGCCAGCAGCGCGCCGGACGGCACCGGGGAGCTGTTTTTT. Translated, it gives CASSAPDGTGELFF.

J is TRBJ1-4 and V is TRBV28; a weak D match, TRBD1 (6 bases). This CDR3 has 13 residues. Per germline, CDR1 MDHEN and CDR2 SYDVKM. Trimming took off 6 bases at V and 8 bases at J, with 13 bases between the two ends. The CDR3 coding sequence is TGTGCCAGCAGCGTAGGGGGGAGGGAAAAACTGTTTTTT. This translates into CASSVGGREKLFF. The whole variable domain, remainder taken from reference TRBV28 and TRBJ1-4, is DVKVTQSSRYLVKRTGEKVFLECVQDMDHENMFWYRQDPGLGLRLIYFSYDVKMKEKGDIPEGYSVSREKKERFSLILESASTNQTSMYLCASSVGGREKLFFGSGTQLSVL.

This clonotype was counted ten times or more. The chain carries TRBV7-9 and TRBJ2-1; no reliable D call. The CDR3 has 11 residues. Trimming shortened V by 1 base and J by 10 bases, and 5 bases separated the two germline ends. Germline V gene lookup returns CDR1 SEHNR and CDR2 FQNEAQ (reference sequence). CDR3 sequence reads: CASSLEDEQFF. The CDR3 DNA is TGTGCCAGCAGCTTAGAGGACGAGCAGTTCTTC.

This chain uses TRBV11-1 with TRBJ2-1; TRBD2 matches 14 bases. The CDR3 loop spans 17 amino acids. Germline loops: CDR1 SGHAT, CDR2 FQDESV (reference sequence). V lost 5 bases and J lost 7; bases outside the gene matches: 10. The DNA of the CDR3 is TGTGCCAGCAGCACCGGGACTAGCGGGGGCCCTTGGAATGAGCAGTTCTTC. This gives the protein CASSTGTSGGPWNEQFF. Based on the CDR3 plus reference TRBV11-1 and TRBJ2-1, the full variable domain is EAEVAQSPRYKITEKSQAVAFWCDPISGHATLYWYRQILGQGPELLVQFQDESVVDDSQLPKDRFSAERLKGVDSTLKIQPAELGDSAMYLCASSTGTSGGPWNEQFFGPGTRLTVL.

This clonotype turned up a few times. The chain joins TRBV5-1 to TRBJ2-7; 10 nucleotides match TRBD2. The CDR3 totals 14 residues. CDR1 SGHRS and CDR2 YFSETQ come from the germline V gene. J gave up 0 bases and V 7 bases, and 4 bases lay outside the gene matches. The CDR3, as DNA: TGCGCCAGCCAAACTAGCGGGGACTCCTACGAGCAGTACTTC. Encoded protein: CASQTSGDSYEQYF.

The gene calls are TRBV12-3 or TRBV12-4 and TRBJ1-2; no firm D call. This CDR3 contains 11 residues. V lost 4 bases, J lost 7 bases, and 7 bases lay in between. CDR3 loop: CASSSKGGYTF. CDR3 nucleotide sequence: TGTGCCAGCAGTTCGAAAGGTGGCTACACCTTC.

The chain joins TRBV20-1 to TRBJ2-1; maybe TRBD2 (6 bases). The CDR3 runs 14 residues. Germline CDR1 and CDR2: DFQATT and SNEGSKA (reference sequence). The V and J ends lost 3 bases and 5 bases respectively, with 14 bases between them. The DNA for the CDR3 is TGCAGTGCTAGGGTGCTAGCGCCTAACAATGAGCAGTTCTTC. Protein sequence: CSARVLAPNNEQFF.

The DNA for the CDR3 is TGTGCCATCAGTGTGACAGGGTCTGGAAACACCATATATTTT. It codes for CAISVTGSGNTIYF. The V call is TRBV10-3, the J call TRBJ1-3, with 7 bases aligning to TRBD1. Germline CDR1 reads ENHRY; CDR2 reads SYGVKD. CDR3 length equals 14 residues. V gave up 4 bases and J gave up 1 base; unmatched junction bases: 1.

This clonotype was counted only a few times. The chain joins TRBV29-1 to TRBJ1-1, with TRBD1 matching over 10 bases. From germline, CDR1 is SQVTM and CDR2 ANQGSEA. This CDR3 is 16 amino acids long. With 1 base clipped from V and 1 base from J, the junction kept 6 bases outside the gene matches. CDR3 in DNA: TGCAGCGTTGAAGGACAGGGGGCGCGAGGGAACACTGAAGCTTTCTTT. Its translation is CSVEGQGARGNTEAFF.

V gene TRBV7-3 combines with J gene TRBJ2-3; D perhaps matches TRBD1 (6 bases). The CDR3 runs to 15 residues. Trimming took 2 bases from V and 7 from J, leaving 16 bases between them. From germline, CDR1 is SGHTA and CDR2 FQGTGA. The CDR3 coding sequence is TGTGCCAGCAGCTTAGAGGGGGTCCCGGGGAATACGCAGTATTTT. Translation: CASSLEGVPGNTQYF.

The rearrangement uses TRBV24-1 and TRBJ2-1; D not certain. The CDR3 totals 13 residues. Germline loops: CDR1 KGHDR, CDR2 SFDVKD. The V end was cut by 3 bases, the J end by 6 bases, with 8 bases between. CDR3: CATSDPRVNEQFF. The CDR3 nucleotides are TGTGCCACCAGTGATCCTAGGGTCAATGAGCAGTTCTTC.

The chain carries TRBV29-1 and TRBJ2-5, with D perhaps TRBD1 (6 bases). V was cut by 7 bases and J by 4 bases, with 16 bases left in between. The CDR3 runs 13 residues. Germline V lookup: CDR1 SQVTM, CDR2 ANQGSEA. This CDR3 is CSGQQGPRETQYF. The CDR3 coding sequence is TGCAGCGGACAACAGGGTCCCAGAGAGACCCAGTACTTC.

This clonotype was seen many times. The chain uses TRBV12-3 or TRBV12-4 and TRBJ2-4; D not resolved. The CDR3 has 18 residues. The V end was cut by 6 bases, the J end by 0 bases, with 21 bases between. The CDR3: CASSRPGPLSLAKNIQYF. The CDR3, as DNA: TGTGCCAGCAGCCGACCAGGACCGCTATCCCTAGCCAAAAACATTCAGTACTTC.

The V gene is TRBV25-1, the J gene TRBJ2-3; the match to TRBD2 covers 12 bases. J gave up 2 bases and V 5 bases, and 26 bases lay outside the gene matches. The germline gives CDR1 MGHDK, CDR2 SYGVNS. The CDR3 spans 23 residues. The CDR3 here is CASSTTTLAGGPGWGMDTDTQYF. The CDR3 DNA follows: TGTGCCAGCAGTACCACGACACTAGCGGGGGGACCAGGATGGGGGATGGACACAGATACGCAGTATTTT. Based on the CDR3 plus reference TRBV25-1 and TRBJ2-3, the full variable domain is EADIYQTPRYLVIGTGKKITLECSQTMGHDKMYWYQQDPGMELHLIHYSYGVNSTEKGDLSSESTVSRIRTEHFPLTLESARPSHTSQYLCASSTTTLAGGPGWGMDTDTQYFGPGTRLTVL.

This clonotype was seen a handful of times. The gene calls are TRBV6-5 and TRBJ2-7, with 9 nucleotides matching TRBD1. V lost 2 bases, J lost 0 bases, and 8 bases stayed unmatched. This CDR3 region has 17 residues. CDR1 MNHEY and CDR2 SVGAGI come from the germline V gene. CDR3 sequence reads: CASSYGGTGPSSYEQYF. As DNA, the CDR3 is TGTGCCAGCAGTTACGGCGGGACAGGGCCCTCCTCCTACGAGCAGTACTTC.

This clonotype was detected a few times. The chain joins TRBV9 to TRBJ2-1, with 9 positions matching TRBD2. CDR3 length: 18 amino acids. Germline V gives CDR1 SGDLS, CDR2 YYNGEE. The junction had 19 bases not matched to a gene; V was cut back by 4 bases and J by 8 bases. The CDR3 DNA follows: TGTGCCAGCAGCTCAGTAAAAGAGCGGGGGGCCCTCATGGATGAGCAGTTCTTC. It encodes CASSSVKERGALMDEQFF.

This clonotype was seen a few times. The chain is built from TRBV7-9 and TRBJ1-1; a weak D match, TRBD1 (5 bases). CDR3 length: 12 residues. The V and J ends lost 5 bases and 4 bases respectively, with 8 bases between them. The germline CDR1 and CDR2 sequences are SEHNR and FQNEAQ (reference sequence). The CDR3 nucleotides are TGTGCCAGCAGCGCAGGGAGCACTGAAGCTTTCTTT. Amino acids: CASSAGSTEAFF.

This clonotype was picked up a small number of times. The rearrangement links TRBV4-1 to TRBJ1-2; tentative D call: TRBD1 (5 bases). V was pared by 1 base and J by 8 bases, with 14 bases between. The CDR3 consists of 14 residues. Germline V gene lookup returns CDR1 MGHRA and CDR2 YSYEKL. The CDR3 sequence: CASSQGAGGEGYTF. The CDR3 DNA sequence: TGCGCCAGCAGCCAAGGAGCGGGGGGAGAGGGCTACACCTTC.

Ten or more counts support this clonotype. The rearrangement links TRBV4-1 to TRBJ1-5; TRBD1 matches at 12 bases. The V segment lost 4 bases and the J segment 7 bases; nucleotides outside the gene matches: 5. Germline loops: CDR1 MGHRA, CDR2 YSYEKL. This CDR3 spans 15 amino acids. CDR3 loop: CASSPGQGAGQPQHF. The CDR3 nucleotides are TGCGCCAGCAGCCCGGGACAGGGGGCTGGGCAGCCCCAGCATTTT.

CDR3 residues: CSVRHRVLNTEAFF. Written as DNA, the CDR3 is TGCAGCGTTCGCCACAGGGTTTTGAACACTGAAGCTTTCTTT. The rearrangement uses TRBV29-1 and TRBJ1-1; D is possibly TRBD1 (6 bases). Germline CDR1 is SQVTM and CDR2 is ANQGSEA. Trimming pared 5 bases from V and 0 bases from J, leaving 13 bases between. The CDR3 length is 14 residues.

For the CDR3, the DNA is TGTGCCAGCAGCTTAGTCGGGGGGAAACCCTACAATGAGCAGTTCTTC. It codes for CASSLVGGKPYNEQFF. The chain uses TRBV7-9 and TRBJ2-1; TRBD2 matches 7 bases. Trimming took 1 base from V and 2 from J; bases not matched to a gene: 5. The CDR3 length is 16 residues. Germline CDR1 is SEHNR and CDR2 is FQNEAQ (reference sequence).

This clonotype was counted between two and nine times. This sequence joins TRBV5-1 and TRBJ2-1; the match to TRBD2 covers 10 bases. CDR1 SGHRS and CDR2 YFSETQ come from the germline V gene. The CDR3 is made up of 17 amino acids. The V gene end was trimmed by 3 bases and the J gene end by 6 bases; junction bases not matched to a gene: 12. The CDR3 DNA reads as TGCGCCAGCAGCTCCAACCTAGCGGGGGTTGAAGGCAATGAGCAGTTCTTC. Residues: CASSSNLAGVEGNEQFF.

The chain employs TRBV30 and TRBJ2-2, with D perhaps TRBD1 (5 bases). The CDR3 extends over 13 amino acids. Germline CDR1 is GTSNPN and CDR2 is SVGIG (reference sequence). The germline V and J ends were trimmed by 4 bases and 6 bases, with 12 bases remaining between them. CDR3 sequence: CAWTNQGAGELFF. As DNA, the CDR3 is TGTGCCTGGACCAACCAGGGCGCCGGGGAGCTGTTTTTT.

This clonotype was seen only a few times. The gene calls are TRBV2 and TRBJ2-5; D is possibly TRBD1 or TRBD2 (6 bases each). With 8 bases removed from V and 1 base from J, the gap between germline ends came to 14 bases. The CDR3 is made up of 14 amino acids. Germline V gene data show CDR1 as SNHLY and CDR2 as FYNNEI. DNA of the CDR3: TGTGCCAGCGGGGGCGGGGAGATCCAAGAGACCCAGTACTTC. This translates into CASGGGEIQETQYF.

This clonotype has more than one count but fewer than ten. The chain carries TRBV28 and TRBJ2-3; 8 nucleotides match TRBD2. With 5 bases clipped from V and 6 bases from J, the junction kept 10 bases outside the gene matches. Looked up from germline, CDR1 is MDHEN and CDR2 is SYDVKM. The CDR3 runs 15 residues. In DNA, the CDR3 is TGTGCCAGCAGTCCTGGGACTAGTCTTACTGATACGCAGTATTTT. It translates to CASSPGTSLTDTQYF.

This clonotype was counted a few times. The V call is TRBV5-1, the J call TRBJ2-1, with D uncertain. The CDR3 consists of 14 residues. V was trimmed by 7 bases and J by 0 bases, leaving 11 bases between them. CDR1 is SGHRS, CDR2 YFSETQ, per germline. CDR3 protein: CASATASSYNEQFF. CDR3 sequence (DNA): TGCGCCAGCGCGACCGCCAGCTCCTACAATGAGCAGTTCTTC.